A single sample gave rise to the 27 T cell receptor beta chains below, sequenced in a study of glioma-infiltrating T cells. The iRepertoire nested amplicon-rescue multiplex PCR amplified TCR alpha and beta CDR3s from RNA. TCRdb re-called the multiplex PCR reads with MiXCR, one entry per CDR3 protein. Here the sample spans about 89,000 distinct CDR3 sequences, 23% being singletons. What was sequenced was glioma tissue, nonneoplastic brain tissue, or PBMCs (not recorded which). These receptors were taken from a human donor with low-grade glioma or glioblastoma, undergoing nonglioma brain surgery, or in good health (not recorded which).

The sample holds many counts of this clonotype. V usage is TRBV6-6 and J usage is TRBJ1-1; 8 bases map to TRBD1. The V gene end was trimmed by 0 bases and the J gene end by 4 bases; junction bases not matched to a gene: 4. There are 15 residues in the CDR3. The V gene's germline CDR1 is MNHNY and CDR2 SVGAGI (reference sequence). CDR3 in amino acids: CASSYSRTGSTEAFF. For the CDR3, the DNA is TGTGCCAGCAGTTACTCCCGGACAGGGAGCACTGAAGCTTTCTTT.

The chain has TRBV19 and TRBJ2-7; a weak D match, TRBD2 (6 bases). The CDR3 has 14 amino acids. Trimming took off 5 bases at V and 7 bases at J, with 18 bases between the two ends. Germline CDR1 LNHDA, CDR2 SQIVND (reference sequence). Here the CDR3 DNA reads TGTGCCAGTAGTCCGGGTAGGAGGGCGGAGGAGCAGTACTTC. This gives the protein CASSPGRRAEEQYF.

In its sample, this clonotype was seen many times. The chain combines TRBV2 with TRBJ2-7; TRBD1 matches at 7 bases. Trimming cost V 2 bases and J 2 bases; bases outside gene matches: 3. Germline CDR1 SNHLY, CDR2 FYNNEI. The CDR3 runs 14 residues. The CDR3 loop is CASSERQGAYEQYF. CDR3 bases: TGTGCCAGCAGTGAAAGACAGGGTGCCTACGAGCAGTACTTC.

There are many counts of this clonotype. V gene TRBV2 combines with J gene TRBJ1-5; D possibly corresponds to TRBD1 (6 bases). V lost 1 base and J lost 3, with 10 bases in between. The germline gives CDR1 SNHLY, CDR2 FYNNEI. The CDR3 is 15 residues long. The CDR3 is CASSEEQGSNQPQHF. Here the CDR3 DNA reads TGTGCCAGCAGTGAAGAACAGGGCTCCAATCAGCCCCAGCATTTT.

This rearrangement joins TRBV19 to TRBJ2-7, with unresolved D. Germline values: CDR1 LNHDA, CDR2 SQIVND (reference sequence). This CDR3 has 14 amino acids. V was trimmed by 5 bases and J by 3 bases, leaving 14 bases between them. CDR3: CASSDGLEDYEQYF. For the CDR3, the DNA is TGTGCCAGTAGTGACGGATTAGAGGACTACGAGCAGTACTTC. The full variable domain, in which reference TRBV19 and TRBJ2-7 provide the parts outside the CDR3, is DGGITQSPKYLFRKEGQNVTLSCEQNLNHDAMYWYRQDPGQGLRLIYYSQIVNDFQKGDIAEGYSVSREKKESFPLTVTSAQKNPTAFYLCASSDGLEDYEQYFGPGTRLTVT.

This clonotype was recorded at least ten times. The genes are TRBV2 and TRBJ1-1; D gene ambiguous. The germline V gene has CDR1 SNHLY and CDR2 FYNNEI. The length of the CDR3 is 12 residues. Trimming took 5 bases from V and 6 from J, leaving 10 bases between them. CDR3 nucleotides: TGTGCCAGCAGTCCCCAGCAGGCTGAAGCTTTCTTT. Translating it yields CASSPQQAEAFF.

In regard to this clonotype: This sequence may be a read error, since a much larger clone differs from it by one base. This chain joins TRBV19 and TRBJ2-3; 8 bases are a match to TRBD2. Germline-derived CDR1 and CDR2 are LNHDA and SQIVND (reference sequence). J lost 2 bases, V lost 5 bases, and 15 bases had no gene match. The CDR3 spans 18 residues. The CDR3 loop is CASSSGTRRILVTDTQYF. As DNA, the CDR3 is TGTGCCAGTAGTTCAGGGACTAGGAGGATCCTCGTCACAGATACGCAGTATTTT.

In this sample, this clonotype turned up many times. The gene calls are TRBV28 and TRBJ1-2; 9 positions agree with TRBD1. V lost 6 bases, J lost 8 bases, and 7 bases stayed unmatched. Germline assignment: CDR1 MDHEN and CDR2 SYDVKM. CDR3 length: 13 amino acids. In DNA, the CDR3 is TGTGCCAGCAGAGCAGACAGGGGGAAAGGCTACACCTTC. This sequence encodes CASRADRGKGYTF.

This clonotype was detected ten times or more. The gene calls are TRBV2 and TRBJ2-3; the D is unclear. The germline CDR1 and CDR2 sequences are SNHLY and FYNNEI. Trimming removed 4 bases from V and 2 bases from J, with 13 bases in between. CDR3 length: 15 amino acids. CDR3 bases: TGTGCCAGCAGTGCTACGGGTCTCGACACAGATACGCAGTATTTT. It is translated as CASSATGLDTDTQYF. Using reference TRBV2 and TRBJ2-3 for the parts outside the CDR3, the full variable domain is EPEVTQTPSHQVTQMGQEVILRCVPISNHLYFYWYRQILGQKVEFLVSFYNNEISEKSEIFDDQFSVERPDGSNFTLKIRSTKLEDSAMYFCASSATGLDTDTQYFGPGTRLTVL.

The sample holds many counts of this clonotype. V is TRBV14 and J is TRBJ2-5; D is possibly TRBD1 (6 bases). The CDR3 contains 16 residues. The germline V gene has CDR1 SGHDN and CDR2 FVKESK. V shed 2 bases and J shed 5 bases, with 18 bases lying between them. CDR3 DNA: TGTGCCAGCAGCCAAAAACCAGGGGTGCGGAGGGAGACCCAGTACTTC. It codes for CASSQKPGVRRETQYF.

The sample holds many counts of this clonotype. The chain recombines TRBV20-1 with TRBJ2-7; TRBD2 aligns across 11 bases. With 3 bases clipped from V and 6 bases from J, the junction kept 7 bases outside the gene matches. This CDR3 region has 14 residues. CDR1 and CDR2 from the germline V gene are DFQATT and SNEGSKA (reference sequence). This CDR3 is CSASSLLAGGEQYF. CDR3 sequence (DNA): TGCAGTGCTAGCTCCCTTCTAGCGGGAGGCGAGCAGTACTTC.

This clonotype was seen repeatedly, ten times or more. The V gene is TRBV7-9, the J gene TRBJ1-1; weak D call: TRBD1 (5 bases). The CDR3 runs to 14 residues. V was cut by 0 bases and J by 5 bases, with 10 bases left in between. The germline V gene encodes CDR1 SEHNR and CDR2 FQNEAQ (reference sequence). Written as DNA, the CDR3 is TGTGCCAGCAGCTTAGCTGGGGGAGGGACTGAAGCTTTCTTT. It is translated as CASSLAGGGTEAFF.

Worth noting for this clonotype: Germline is not matched at one junction end, which may reflect a read error. V and J are TRBV2 and TRBJ1-1; unclear D gene. CDR1 is SNHLY, CDR2 FYNNEI, per germline. This CDR3 is 14 amino acids long. The CDR3 is CASSEGWDGTGAFF. DNA of the CDR3: TGTGCCAGCAGTGAGGGGTGGGATGGTACTGGAGCTTTCTTT.

To note about this clonotype: One junction end does not reproduce the germline sequence, and a read error may be involved. The CDR3 bases are TGTGCCAGTAGTAGCAGGGTGAACGCTGAAGCTTTCTTT. It encodes CASSSRVNAEAFF. V usage is TRBV19 and J usage is TRBJ1-1; maybe TRBD1 (5 bases). The CDR3 contains 13 residues. CDR1 and CDR2 from the germline V gene are LNHDA and SQIVND (reference sequence).

This clonotype has at least ten counts. The chain is built from TRBV10-3 and TRBJ1-1, with 7 positions matching TRBD1. Germline CDR1 ENHRY, CDR2 SYGVKD. The junction had 3 bases not matched to a gene; V was cut back by 2 bases and J by 0 bases. The CDR3 spans 15 residues. CDR3 loop: CAISERGTVNTEAFF. CDR3 coding DNA: TGTGCCATCAGTGAGAGAGGGACAGTGAACACTGAAGCTTTCTTT.

The table lists this clonotype with many counts. The V and J genes are TRBV6-5 and TRBJ2-1; D gene ambiguous. The CDR3 consists of 14 residues. V was trimmed by 2 bases and J by 10 bases, leaving 15 bases between them. Germline values: CDR1 MNHEY, CDR2 SVGAGI. In DNA, the CDR3 is TGTGCCAGCAGTTACCTCAGCCGGGCCGGGGAGCAGTTCTTC. The encoded protein is CASSYLSRAGEQFF.

This clonotype came up a few times. The rearrangement uses TRBV4-2 and TRBJ2-1; possible D gene TRBD1, 5 bases. Trimming cost V 1 base and J 8 bases, with 18 bases left between them. The CDR3 is 16 residues long. Germline V lookup: CDR1 LGHNA, CDR2 YNFKEQ. Here the CDR3 DNA reads TGTGCCAGCAGCCAAGCGTCGGCTTTAGGGGTGGATGAGCAGTTCTTC. Translating gives CASSQASALGVDEQFF.

This clonotype was recorded at least ten times. This chain connects TRBV3-1 to TRBJ2-3; perhaps TRBD1 as D (5 bases). The germline gives CDR1 LGHDT, CDR2 YNNKEL (reference sequence). The CDR3 contains 15 residues. Trimming removed 1 base at V and 7 bases at J, with 15 bases between. The CDR3 coding sequence is TGTGCCAGCAGCCAAGTAAGGGCAGGGTTAAATACGCAGTATTTT. Protein sequence: CASSQVRAGLNTQYF.

This clonotype has at least ten counts. The chain joins TRBV27 to TRBJ2-1; 7 positions match TRBD2. Germline V CDR1 and CDR2: MNHEY, SMNVEV (reference sequence). The junction had 11 bases not matched to a gene; V was cut back by 2 bases and J by 7 bases. This CDR3 region has 16 residues. CDR3 in amino acids: CASSLKGWGGGNEQFF. The CDR3 DNA follows: TGTGCCAGCAGTTTAAAGGGCTGGGGGGGGGGGAATGAGCAGTTCTTC.

This clonotype was detected many times. J is TRBJ1-5 and V is TRBV12-3 or TRBV12-4; D gene ambiguous. The CDR3 loop spans 13 amino acids. Trimming left V 2 bases short and J 4 bases short, with 6 bases between. The CDR3 sequence: CASSLMANQPQHF. CDR3 in DNA: TGTGCCAGCAGTTTAATGGCGAATCAGCCCCAGCATTTT.

On this clonotype: In this CDR3 the conserved last residue, phenylalanine or tryptophan, is missing, so a read error is likely. No DNA is shown, since the ends of the CDR3 on it are uncertain; the CDR3 is the one TCRdb lists. The chain recombines TRBV20-1 with TRBJ2-1; the table gives TRBD2 as D, unverified against the DNA. The CDR3 adds up to 15 amino acids, both ends counted. Germline-derived CDR1 and CDR2 are DFQATT and SNEGSKA (reference sequence). The CDR3 protein is CSARDPSGRVYEQLL.

This chain uses TRBV19 with TRBJ2-3, with D maybe TRBD1 (5 bases). CDR1 LNHDA and CDR2 SQIVND come from the germline V gene (reference sequence). Trimming removed 3 bases from V and 9 bases from J, with 13 bases in between. The CDR3 runs 13 residues. This chain's CDR3 is CASSIPPWGTQYF. As DNA, the CDR3 is TGTGCCAGTAGTATCCCACCCTGGGGCACGCAGTATTTT.

This clonotype was recorded many times. This rearrangement joins TRBV2 to TRBJ2-1; D remains ambiguous. The CDR3 is made up of 14 amino acids. Germline V gene lookup returns CDR1 SNHLY and CDR2 FYNNEI. V dropped 6 bases and J dropped 2 bases, with 11 bases sitting between them. CDR3 residues: CASSREITYNEQFF. CDR3 nucleotides: TGTGCCAGCAGCCGAGAGATAACCTACAATGAGCAGTTCTTC.

The rearrangement uses TRBV30 and TRBJ1-5; unclear D gene. V lost 1 base, J lost 9 bases, and 16 bases lay in between. CDR3 length equals 14 residues. The germline V gene has CDR1 GTSNPN and CDR2 SVGIG (reference sequence). The chain's CDR3 is CAWSEGPNGGPQHF. CDR3 coding DNA: TGTGCCTGGAGTGAAGGACCGAACGGAGGGCCCCAGCATTTT. Combining the CDR3 with reference TRBV30 and TRBJ1-5 gives the whole variable domain SQTIHQWPATLVQPVGSPLSLECTVEGTSNPNLYWYRQAAGRGLQLLFYSVGIGQISSEVPQNLSASRPQDRQFILSSKKLLLSDSGFYLCAWSEGPNGGPQHFGDGTRLSIL.

This chain uses TRBV27 with TRBJ2-1, with D maybe TRBD2 (6 bases). The CDR3 has 15 amino acids. Per germline, CDR1 MNHEY and CDR2 SMNVEV (reference sequence). Trimming cost V 4 bases and J 4 bases, with 14 bases left between them. CDR3 sequence (DNA): TGTGCCAGCAGTTCTACGGGAGCCAGATACAATGAGCAGTTCTTC. Its translation: CASSSTGARYNEQFF.

This clonotype was seen at least ten times. The V gene is TRBV20-1, the J gene TRBJ2-4, with D perhaps matching TRBD1 (6 bases). V was clipped by 6 bases and J by 1 base, with 16 bases between them. The CDR3 sequence is 15 residues long. Germline-derived CDR1 and CDR2 are DFQATT and SNEGSKA (reference sequence). CDR3 in amino acids: CSAEDRERAKNIQYF. CDR3 bases: TGCAGTGCCGAGGACAGAGAGAGGGCCAAAAACATTCAGTACTTC.

This clonotype has at least ten counts. J is TRBJ1-6 and V is TRBV5-4; 7 nucleotides match TRBD1. Germline CDR1 reads SGHNT; CDR2 reads YYREEE (reference sequence). V gave up 8 bases and J gave up 8 bases; unmatched junction bases: 10. The CDR3 length is 14 residues. The CDR3 region is CARRTGHYDSPLHF. In DNA form, the CDR3 reads TGTGCCAGGAGGACAGGACATTATGATTCACCCCTCCACTTT.